One sample yielded the 13 T cell receptor beta chains listed below, sequenced in a study of post-analysis software for immune sequencing data. Their specific antigens are unknown. Overall study findings and caveats: Higher frequency in patients than in controls was seen for about five TRBV segments, with TRBV5-6, TRBV5-1 and TRBV20-1 among them.

The authors incorporated unique molecular identifiers into the TCR beta cDNA libraries. TCRdb itself ran the PCR reads through MiXCR, one entry per CDR3 protein. This table has about 430,000 distinct CDR3 sequences, over 30% appearing once. The sequenced sample consisted of blood. These receptors were collected from a girl aged 2 to 10 with multiple sclerosis.

The chain links TRBV13 to TRBJ2-7; no firm D call. V dropped 2 bases and J dropped 0 bases, with 8 bases sitting between them. The CDR3 length is 14 residues. The germline gives CDR1 PRHDT, CDR2 FYEKMQ (reference sequence). The CDR3 sequence is CASSLPPDSYEQYF. The CDR3 nucleotides read TGTGCCAGCAGCTTACCCCCAGACTCCTACGAGCAGTACTTC.

This clonotype was found a few times. The chain links TRBV29-1 to TRBJ2-1; the match to TRBD2 covers 10 bases. Germline CDR1 reads SQVTM; CDR2 reads ANQGSEA. V dropped 2 bases and J dropped 4; count of bases not matched to a gene: 8. The CDR3 contains 16 residues. CDR3 sequence reads: CSVEMGEAGGYNEQFF. The CDR3 DNA is TGCAGCGTTGAAATGGGTGAAGCGGGAGGGTACAATGAGCAGTTCTTC.

This clonotype was recorded a few times. The chain is built from TRBV29-1 and TRBJ2-5, with D tentatively TRBD1 (6 bases). Matching the DNA end better, TRBJ2-7 makes the J call doubtful. CDR1 SQVTM and CDR2 ANQGSEA come from the germline V gene. The CDR3 spans 13 residues. CDR3: CSVEMGTHYEQYF. The CDR3 DNA follows: TGCAGCGTTGAGATGGGGACACACTACGAGCAGTACTTC.

J is TRBJ2-5 and V is TRBV12-3 or TRBV12-4; D possibly corresponds to TRBD1 (5 bases). CDR3 size: 14 residues. V lost 2 bases and J lost 3, with 10 bases in between. The chain's CDR3 is CASSLRGWEETQYF. The CDR3 region has the DNA TGTGCCAGCAGTTTAAGGGGCTGGGAAGAGACCCAGTACTTC.

A few counts support this clonotype. The V and J genes are TRBV28 and TRBJ1-2; 7 bases fit TRBD1. The CDR3 sequence is 12 residues long. V was pared by 6 bases and J by 7 bases, with 5 bases of the junction left unmatched. CDR1 and CDR2 (germline): MDHEN, SYDVKM. The chain's CDR3 is CASRTGSPGYTF. Written as DNA, the CDR3 is TGTGCCAGCAGGACAGGGTCCCCTGGCTACACCTTC.

The gene calls are TRBV14 and TRBJ2-7, with D possibly being TRBD2 (6 bases). Trimming cost V 1 base and J 2 bases, with 12 bases left between them. Looked up from germline, CDR1 is SGHDN and CDR2 is FVKESK. The CDR3 totals 15 residues. CDR3 in amino acids: CASSQVRRGPYEQYF. CDR3 bases: TGTGCCAGCAGCCAAGTGCGGCGGGGTCCCTACGAGCAGTACTTC.

This clonotype was counted between two and nine times. The genes are TRBV29-1 and TRBJ2-6, with a tentative D call TRBD2 (5 bases). Germline V gene sequence: CDR1 SQVTM, CDR2 ANQGSEA. Between the trimmed V and J ends, which lost 6 bases and 0 bases, there was a span of 15 bases. This CDR3 spans 16 amino acids. The CDR3, as DNA: TGCAGCGTAATCGGGATCAAGGGCTCTGGGGCCAACGTCCTGACTTTC. As protein: CSVIGIKGSGANVLTF.

CDR3 coding DNA: TGCAGTGCTAGCCGGACTAGCCCTAGCTCCTACAATGAGCAGTTCTTC. Translated: CSASRTSPSSYNEQFF. V gene TRBV20-1 combines with J gene TRBJ2-1, with 8 bases lining up with TRBD2. Trimming removed 3 bases from V and 0 bases from J; junction bases left unmatched: 7. Germline CDR1 reads DFQATT; CDR2 reads SNEGSKA (reference sequence). The CDR3 sequence is 16 residues long.

This clonotype was picked up a small number of times. V usage is TRBV5-5 and J usage is TRBJ1-2; tentatively, D is TRBD1 (6 bases). V dropped 0 bases and J dropped 1 base, with 19 bases sitting between them. Per germline, CDR1 SGHKS and CDR2 YYEKEE (reference sequence). There are 18 residues in the CDR3. CDR3 nucleotides: TGTGCCAGCAGCTTGGTATCCAGGGGTAGAGGTTATAACTATGGCTACACCTTC. As protein: CASSLVSRGRGYNYGYTF.

This chain connects TRBV11-2 to TRBJ2-6; D is undetermined. Trimming removed 3 bases at V and 4 bases at J, with 13 bases between. Germline CDR1 SGHAT, CDR2 FQNNGV. This CDR3 region has 16 residues. CDR3 protein: CASSLDLGSGANVLTF. The DNA for the CDR3 is TGTGCCAGCAGCTTGGATCTTGGGTCGGGGGCCAACGTCCTGACTTTC.

The chain carries TRBV20-1 and TRBJ1-1; TRBD1 matches 10 bases. CDR3 length: 15 residues. V gave up 5 bases and J gave up 3 bases; unmatched junction bases: 9. From germline, CDR1 is DFQATT and CDR2 SNEGSKA (reference sequence). CDR3 bases: TGCAGTGCTTTCGGGCCCGGGACAGGGGACACTGAAGCTTTCTTT. This encodes CSAFGPGTGDTEAFF.

This clonotype has just a few counts. The chain is built from TRBV4-1 and TRBJ2-3; 7 nucleotides match TRBD1. From germline, CDR1 is MGHRA and CDR2 YSYEKL. V gave up 0 bases and J gave up 6 bases; unmatched junction bases: 6. CDR3 size: 15 residues. The CDR3 is CASSQEDRVRDTQYF. DNA of the CDR3: TGCGCCAGCAGCCAAGAAGACAGGGTAAGGGATACGCAGTATTTT.

The gene calls are TRBV6-5 and TRBJ2-7; no reliable D call. CDR1 and CDR2 (germline): MNHEY, SVGAGI. V lost 3 bases, J lost 1 base, and 13 bases lay in between. The CDR3 length is 15 residues. The CDR3 protein is CASSYGIRPSYEQYF. CDR3 in DNA: TGTGCCAGCAGTTATGGGATTAGGCCATCCTACGAGCAGTACTTC.